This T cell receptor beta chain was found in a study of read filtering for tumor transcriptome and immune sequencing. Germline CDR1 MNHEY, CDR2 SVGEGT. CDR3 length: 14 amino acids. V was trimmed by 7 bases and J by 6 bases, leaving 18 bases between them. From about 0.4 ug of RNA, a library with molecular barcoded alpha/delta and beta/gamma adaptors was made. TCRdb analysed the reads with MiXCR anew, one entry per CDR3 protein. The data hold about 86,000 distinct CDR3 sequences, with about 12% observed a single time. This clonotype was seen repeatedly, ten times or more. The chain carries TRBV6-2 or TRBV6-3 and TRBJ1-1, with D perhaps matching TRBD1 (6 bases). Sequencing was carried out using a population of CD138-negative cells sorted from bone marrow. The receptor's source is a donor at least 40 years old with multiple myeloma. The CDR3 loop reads CASTLFQGPPEAFF. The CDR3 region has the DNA TGTGCCAGCACTCTTTTCCAGGGGCCGCCTGAAGCTTTCTTT.